Presented here are 16 T cell receptor beta chains from one specimen sequenced in a study of T cell repertoires in cytomegalovirus infection. TCRdb called the reads again in MiXCR, with one record for every CDR3 protein. The table includes about 360,000 distinct CDR3 sequences, approximately 18% detected once. Sequenced: PBMCs. These receptors originate from a human donor in good health (CMV status not recorded). Some clones in this sample may be carry-over from other donors' samples.

This chain links TRBV11-2 with TRBJ2-1; no definite D call. The V end lost 8 bases, the J end lost 0 bases, and 11 bases lay between the germline ends. Germline loops: CDR1 SGHAT, CDR2 FQNNGV. CDR3 size: 14 residues. As DNA, the CDR3 is TGTGCCAGCCAAAGAGATCTCTCCTACAATGAGCAGTTCTTC. Translating it yields CASQRDLSYNEQFF.

This clonotype has more than one count but fewer than ten. This rearrangement joins TRBV6-6 to TRBJ2-1; a weak D match, TRBD2 (6 bases). The CDR3 covers 15 residues. The V gene's germline CDR1 is MNHNY and CDR2 SVGAGI (reference sequence). Trimming left V 2 bases short and J 6 bases short, with 14 bases between. The CDR3 bases are TGTGCCAGCAGTTACGGGGGACTCCGCGGCAATGAGCAGTTCTTC. Amino acid sequence: CASSYGGLRGNEQFF.

This clonotype appeared many times. V usage is TRBV7-2 and J usage is TRBJ2-7, with D tentatively TRBD2 (5 bases). In germline, CDR1 is SGHTA, CDR2 FQGNSA. This CDR3 contains 16 residues. With 1 base removed from V and 2 bases from J, the gap between germline ends came to 15 bases. This chain's CDR3 is CASSLGSSEGAYEQYF. DNA of the CDR3: TGTGCCAGCAGCTTAGGGAGTAGCGAAGGAGCCTACGAGCAGTACTTC.

This clonotype showed up many times. This sequence joins TRBV2 and TRBJ1-4, with a weak D call TRBD1 (6 bases). Trimming pared 8 bases from V and 5 bases from J, leaving 12 bases between. Per the germline V gene, CDR1 is SNHLY and CDR2 is FYNNEI. The CDR3 runs 13 residues. The CDR3 bases are TGTGCCAGCGGGGGCAGATCGAATGAAAAACTGTTTTTT. Translated: CASGGRSNEKLFF.

Ten or more counts support this clonotype. V and J are TRBV19 and TRBJ2-6; possibly TRBD2 for D (6 bases). V lost 7 bases to trimming and J lost 2 bases, with 15 bases between them. The CDR3 has 16 residues. Looked up from germline, CDR1 is LNHDA and CDR2 is SQIVND (reference sequence). The CDR3 reads CASIPGWEAGANVLTF. The CDR3 nucleotides are TGTGCCAGTATCCCCGGGTGGGAGGCTGGGGCCAACGTCCTGACTTTC.

This chain's CDR3 is CSARDGQVLPNTIYF. The CDR3 DNA reads as TGCAGTGCTAGAGACGGACAGGTCCTTCCCAACACCATATATTTT. The chain uses TRBV20-1 and TRBJ1-3; 7 nucleotides match TRBD1. The CDR3 length is 15 residues. The germline V gene encodes CDR1 DFQATT and CDR2 SNEGSKA (reference sequence). V lost 0 bases and J lost 7; bases outside the gene matches: 9.

This clonotype was observed many times. CDR3 protein: CASSLAIRGLVNQPQHF. The CDR3 DNA sequence: TGTGCCAGCAGCTTAGCCATTAGGGGTTTGGTCAATCAGCCCCAGCATTTT. The J gene is TRBJ1-5, the V gene TRBV7-2, with a weak D call TRBD1 (5 bases). V lost 0 bases to trimming and J lost 3 bases, with 15 bases between them. CDR1 and CDR2 (germline): SGHTA, FQGNSA. CDR3 length: 17 amino acids. Full variable domain (outside the CDR3, taken from reference TRBV7-2 and TRBJ1-5): GAGVSQSPSNKVTEKGKDVELRCDPISGHTALYWYRQSLGQGLEFLIYFQGNSAPDKSGLPSDRFSAERTGGSVSTLTIQRTQQEDSAVYLCASSLAIRGLVNQPQHFGDGTRLSIL.

The V gene is TRBV12-3 or TRBV12-4, the J gene TRBJ2-7; the D gene is possibly TRBD2 (6 bases). Trimming took off 6 bases at V and 1 base at J, with 13 bases between the two ends. The CDR3 covers 14 residues. The CDR3 loop is CASSLSGGSYEQYF. The CDR3 DNA follows: TGTGCCAGCAGCCTCTCCGGGGGTTCCTACGAGCAGTACTTC.

V gene TRBV20-1 combines with J gene TRBJ2-3, with D possibly being TRBD2 (5 bases). The CDR3 length is 15 residues. V lost 0 bases and J lost 0, with 10 bases in between. Germline lookup yields CDR1 DFQATT and CDR2 SNEGSKA (reference sequence). The CDR3 is CSARDHASSTDTQYF. The DNA for the CDR3 is TGCAGTGCTAGAGATCACGCTAGCAGCACAGATACGCAGTATTTT.

The CDR3 protein is CASSQGPGEQFF. CDR3 in DNA: TGCGCCAGCAGCCAAGGCCCCGGTGAGCAGTTCTTC. The chain joins TRBV4-3 to TRBJ2-1, with no clear D. Deletions cut 1 base from V and 9 bases from J, with 7 bases between. The CDR3 loop spans 12 amino acids. Germline CDR1 reads LGHNA; CDR2 reads YSLEER.

Ten or more counts support this clonotype. This chain joins TRBV12-3 or TRBV12-4 and TRBJ2-7, with D perhaps TRBD2 (5 bases). CDR3 size: 13 residues. Trimming pared 2 bases from V and 3 bases from J, leaving 8 bases between. The CDR3 region is CASSLREGYEQYF. The DNA for the CDR3 is TGTGCCAGCAGTTTAAGAGAGGGCTACGAGCAGTACTTC.

The CDR3 region is CASGARSNQPQHF. CDR3 DNA sequence: TGTGCCAGCGGGGCGAGAAGCAATCAGCCCCAGCATTTT. This chain joins TRBV7-2 and TRBJ1-5; D perhaps matches TRBD1 (5 bases). The CDR3 consists of 13 residues. Trimming cost V 8 bases and J 1 base, with 9 bases left between them. Germline V gives CDR1 SGHTA, CDR2 FQGNSA.

In its sample, this clonotype was seen many times. This chain joins TRBV7-2 and TRBJ2-5; 9 bases are a match to TRBD2. V shed 4 bases and J 3 bases; nucleotides not matched to a gene: 9. Looked up from germline, CDR1 is SGHTA and CDR2 is FQGNSA. The length of the CDR3 is 16 residues. The CDR3 loop reads CASSYPPSGIKETQYF. The CDR3 nucleotides read TGTGCCAGCAGCTACCCTCCTAGCGGGATTAAAGAGACCCAGTACTTC.

The table lists this clonotype with a few counts. DNA for the CDR3: TGCGCCAGCAGCCAAGCGGGAACCCAAGAGACCCAGTACTTC. This sequence encodes CASSQAGTQETQYF. The chain recombines TRBV4-1 with TRBJ2-5, with D maybe TRBD2 (5 bases). This CDR3 is built from 14 residues. V lost 1 base and J 1 base, leaving 7 bases between the germline ends. Germline V gene sequence: CDR1 MGHRA, CDR2 YSYEKL.

This clonotype was counted ten times or more. The V gene is TRBV7-2, the J gene TRBJ2-3; 7 bases map to TRBD2. V lost 0 bases, J lost 5 bases, and 8 bases stayed unmatched. The CDR3 has 16 amino acids. Per the germline V gene, CDR1 is SGHTA and CDR2 is FQGNSA. For the CDR3, the DNA is TGTGCCAGCAGCTTAGCGCCCGCGGGAGCTGGAGATACGCAGTATTTT. Its protein product is CASSLAPAGAGDTQYF.

This rearrangement joins TRBV20-1 to TRBJ2-7; 12 positions agree with TRBD2. CDR3 length: 14 amino acids. CDR1 and CDR2 from the germline V gene are DFQATT and SNEGSKA (reference sequence). Trimming cost V 3 bases and J 1 base; bases outside gene matches: 1. This CDR3 reads CSASGLAGSYEQYF. CDR3 nucleotide sequence: TGCAGTGCTAGCGGACTAGCGGGATCCTACGAGCAGTACTTC.